This paragraph covers one T cell receptor beta chain sequence. TCRdb's table, derived via immunoSEQ multiplex PCR, lists solely in-frame clones and lacks some. The repertoire includes 28,000 or so clones, roughly 89% of them detected once, and roughly 2% sits in the top ten. This specimen comes from a study of tissue T cells after allogeneic stem cell transplantation. V lost 3 bases and J 3 bases, leaving 13 bases between the germline ends. The CDR3 has 15 amino acids. The V gene's germline CDR1 is SGHTA and CDR2 FQGTGA. Sample: blood, taken before transplantation. This rearrangement joins TRBV7-3 to TRBJ2-3; no clear D. The receptor was derived from a male donor aged 60 or older who later had graft-versus-host disease after an allogeneic stem cell transplant. CDR3 sequence (DNA): TGTGCCAGCAGCTTGTCCCCGATGGGTACAGATACGCAGTATTTT. As protein: CASSLSPMGTDTQYF.